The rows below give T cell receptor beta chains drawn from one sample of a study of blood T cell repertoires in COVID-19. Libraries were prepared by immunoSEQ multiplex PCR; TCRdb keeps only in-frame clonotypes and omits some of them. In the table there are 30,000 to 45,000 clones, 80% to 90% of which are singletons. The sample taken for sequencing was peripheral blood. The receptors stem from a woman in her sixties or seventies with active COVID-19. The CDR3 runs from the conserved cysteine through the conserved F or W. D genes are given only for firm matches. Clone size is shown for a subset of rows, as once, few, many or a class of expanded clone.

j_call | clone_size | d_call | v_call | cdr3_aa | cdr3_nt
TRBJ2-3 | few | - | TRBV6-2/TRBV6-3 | CASSRTGADTQYF | TGTGCCAGCAGTCGGACCGGGGCAGATACGCAGTATTTT
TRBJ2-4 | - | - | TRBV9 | CASSVGASSYQNIQYF | TGTGCCAGCAGCGTGGGGGCGAGTAGCTATCAAAACATTCAGTACTTC
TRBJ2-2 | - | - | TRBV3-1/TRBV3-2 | CASSQESWRLSPGELFF | TGTGCCAGCAGCCAAGAGAGCTGGAGACTAAGCCCCGGGGAGCTGTTTTTT
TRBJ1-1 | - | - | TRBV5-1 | CASSLAHTNTEAFF | TGCGCCAGCAGCTTGGCACACACGAACACTGAAGCTTTCTTT
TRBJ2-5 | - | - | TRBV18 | CASSPRSRETQYF | TGTGCCAGCTCACCACGGTCTCGGGAGACCCAGTACTTC
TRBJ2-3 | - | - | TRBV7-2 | CASSLRTVTDTQYF | TGTGCCAGCAGCCTCCGGACAGTCACAGATACGCAGTATTTT
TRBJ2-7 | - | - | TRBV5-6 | CASSPGGSLNYEQYF | TGTGCCAGCAGCCCCGGAGGTAGCCTGAACTACGAGCAGTACTTC
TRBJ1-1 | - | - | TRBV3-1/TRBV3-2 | CASSLGGSGTEAFF | TGTGCCAGCAGCCTCGGCGGGTCGGGCACTGAAGCTTTCTTT
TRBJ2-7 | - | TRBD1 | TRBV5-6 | CASQGQGASYEQYF | TGTGCCAGTCAGGGACAGGGGGCCTCCTACGAGCAGTACTTC
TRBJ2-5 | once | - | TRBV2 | CASSWGGRGETQYF | TGTGCCAGCAGTTGGGGGGGCCGGGGGGAGACCCAGTACTTC
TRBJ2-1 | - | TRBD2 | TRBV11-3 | CASSLGSGGEFF | TGTGCCAGCAGCTTAGGGTCGGGGGGGGAGTTCTTC
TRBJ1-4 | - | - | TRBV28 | CASSFSGATNEKLFF | TGTGCCAGCAGTTTTTCAGGGGCAACTAATGAAAAACTGTTTTTT
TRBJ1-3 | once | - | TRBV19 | CASRRTDSHSGNTIYF | TGTGCCAGTAGACGTACTGACAGCCACTCTGGAAACACCATATATTTT
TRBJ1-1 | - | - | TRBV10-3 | CAISPGGIEAFF | TGTGCCATCAGCCCGGGGGGAATTGAAGCTTTCTTT
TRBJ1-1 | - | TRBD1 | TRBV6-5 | CASSYQYRGTEAFF | TGTGCCAGCAGTTACCAATACAGGGGCACTGAAGCTTTCTTT